This T cell receptor (beta chain) was sequenced for a study of CD8 T cells in ankylosing spondylitis. Findings of the study overall: Several highly homologous variants made up a TCR beta motif, and this motif appeared characteristic of ankylosing spondylitis blood. Within matched ankylosing spondylitis synovial fluid, disease-linked clones were reportedly significantly enriched. Clones linked to the disease showed a CD8+ phenotype. They occurred at relatively low frequencies in peripheral blood. Earlier work had already found some motif variants in reactive arthritis synovial fluid and blood.

Making use of molecular barcodes, quantitative 5'-RACE generated TCR beta libraries. TCRdb passed the 5' RACE reads through MiXCR, listing each CDR3 protein once. The table records more than 100,000 distinct CDR3 sequences, roughly 18% of them present only once. In its sample, this clonotype was seen a few times. Its target is unknown. The receptor was derived from a male donor with ankylosing spondylitis. What was sequenced was blood, either unsorted or a sorted T cell fraction (not recorded which).

CDR3: CASSSDGEGYEQYF. CDR3 in DNA: TGTGCCAGCAGTTCCGACGGTGAAGGTTACGAGCAGTACTTC. The chain uses TRBV6-5 and TRBJ2-7; D not resolved. The ends were cut back, 4 bases at V and 4 bases at J, with 14 bases in the middle. Germline CDR1 reads MNHEY; CDR2 reads SVGAGI. This CDR3 is 14 amino acids long.